This is a list of T cell receptor beta chains from one sample in a study of CXCR3-negative and CXCR3-positive naive CD8 T cells. TCRdb reprocessed the 5' RACE reads and reports one entry per CDR3 protein, with no DNA. This sample carries several thousand distinct CDR3 sequences, with approximately 1.5% going to the ten biggest clones. The sequencing input was naive CXCR3+ CD8+ T cells from blood. The receptor source for this set is a human donor in good health. Some clones in this sample may be carry-over from other donors' samples. CDR3s include the opening cysteine and the closing phenylalanine or tryptophan. Size tells how often a clone was seen (once, few, many) or the class of an expanded clone, and some rows leave it out.

>TRBV20-1|TRBJ1-5|medium-sized
CSARERRFNQPQHF
>TRBV29-1|TRBJ2-1|-
CSVTSGLSYNEQFF
>TRBV3-1|TRBJ1-4|-
CASTGGPTNEKLFF
>TRBV27|TRBJ2-7|-
CAGRGPLYYEQYF
>TRBV29-1|TRBJ2-1|-
CSVAGLAGYNEQFF
>TRBV10-1|TRBJ2-7|-
CASSPSGGPHEQYF
>TRBV6-2/TRBV6-3|TRBJ2-7|-
CASSYTGSYEQYF
>TRBV5-1|TRBJ2-1|-
CASSLGPSSYNEQFF
>TRBV29-1|TRBJ2-2|medium-sized
CSVGQTKNTGELFF
>TRBV7-3|TRBJ2-3|-
CASSLGSSSTDTQYF
>TRBV20-1|TRBJ2-1|medium-sized
CRTLAGGLNEQFF
>TRBV29-1|TRBJ1-1|-
CSVEGWGTEAFF
>TRBV7-8|TRBJ2-1|medium-sized
CASSLAYKGQSRNEQFF
>TRBV5-1|TRBJ2-7|-
CASSLNYEQYF
>TRBV4-1|TRBJ2-3|medium-sized
CASSQGVGGTDTQYF
>TRBV19|TRBJ2-3|-
CASSLGVLQGADTQYF
>TRBV25-1|TRBJ1-1|medium-sized
CASSWDTYTEAFF
>TRBV29-1|TRBJ2-1|-
CSVGLASDNEQFF
>TRBV29-1|TRBJ1-1|-
CSVVGPGPAEAFF
>TRBV27|TRBJ1-1|-
CTSSLRGEAEAFF
>TRBV11-1|TRBJ2-7|-
CASSPPPPTGTYEQYF
>TRBV29-1|TRBJ2-7|-
CSVEDPLTSGSDEQYF
>TRBV5-1|TRBJ2-3|-
CASSGGTDTQYF
>TRBV28|TRBJ1-4|medium-sized
CASSLPRDDVTNEKLFF
>TRBV29-1|TRBJ2-3|medium-sized
CSVEGTSGPSDTQYF
>TRBV11-2|TRBJ2-2|medium-sized
CASSLSRQLNTGELFF
>TRBV6-6|TRBJ2-3|-
CASSLGRFDTQYF
>TRBV7-6|TRBJ1-1|-
CASSPLGRPEAFF
>TRBV5-1|TRBJ2-1|medium-sized
CASSLAVERENNEQFF
>TRBV12-3/TRBV12-4|TRBJ2-7|medium-sized
CASNQGLNSYEQYF
>TRBV5-1|TRBJ2-3|medium-sized
CASSLGQGHLFTDTQYF
>TRBV28|TRBJ2-1|-
CASSLTPVTYNEQFF
>TRBV15|TRBJ2-7|medium-sized
CATSRDPADATYEQYF
>TRBV7-6|TRBJ2-7|medium-sized
CASSLARWGQGSSYEQYF
>TRBV3-1|TRBJ2-3|-
CASSQFEGARTDTQYF
>TRBV29-1|TRBJ2-7|-
CSGVASGSKYEQYF
>TRBV29-1|TRBJ2-7|-
CSVDIGVEQYF
>TRBV5-1|TRBJ2-2|-
CASRLVWTGAINEDGELFF
>TRBV27|TRBJ2-7|medium-sized
CASTPSGLPTYEQYF
>TRBV20-1|TRBJ1-1|-
CSAGTGALEAFF
>TRBV7-2|TRBJ2-1|-
CASTPVGGFYNEQFF
>TRBV7-3|TRBJ2-3|medium-sized
CASSPKGTVTDTQYF
>TRBV25-1|TRBJ2-1|-
CASSPLSNEQFF
>TRBV4-1|TRBJ2-1|-
CASSQDGGEGNEQFF
>TRBV12-3/TRBV12-4|TRBJ1-1|-
CASSSPGTPEAFF
>TRBV12-3/TRBV12-4|TRBJ2-3|medium-sized
CASSTRDRGGWGTDTQYF
>TRBV29-1|TRBJ2-7|medium-sized
CSVEGLRDRDSYEQYF
>TRBV7-2|TRBJ2-2|medium-sized
CASSSGPYTGELFF
>TRBV28|TRBJ1-2|-
CASIPSPWGRNYGYTF
>TRBV12-3/TRBV12-4|TRBJ1-5|-
CASSPLVSQPQHF
>TRBV5-1|TRBJ2-7|-
CASRASGSWYEQYF
>TRBV7-8|TRBJ2-7|-
CASSLVPVDEQYF
>TRBV29-1|TRBJ2-1|medium-sized
CSVEGVALYNEQFF
>TRBV3-1|TRBJ2-7|-
CASSQDGSYEQYF
>TRBV13|TRBJ1-4|-
CASSLTGGGPVEKLFF
>TRBV29-1|TRBJ2-7|-
CSVVLQDSYEQYF
>TRBV7-9|TRBJ1-1|-
CASSQTGNTEAFF